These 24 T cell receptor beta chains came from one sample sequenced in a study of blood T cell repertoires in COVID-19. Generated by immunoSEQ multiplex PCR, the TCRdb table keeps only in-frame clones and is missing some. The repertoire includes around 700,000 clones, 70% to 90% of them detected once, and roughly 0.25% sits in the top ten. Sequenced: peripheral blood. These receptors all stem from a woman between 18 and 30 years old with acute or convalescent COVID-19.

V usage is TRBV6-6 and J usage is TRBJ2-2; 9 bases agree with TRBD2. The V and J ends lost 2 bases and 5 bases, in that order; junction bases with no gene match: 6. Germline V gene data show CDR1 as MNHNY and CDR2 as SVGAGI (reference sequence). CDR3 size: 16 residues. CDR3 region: CASSYRTSVGTGELFF. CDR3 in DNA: TGTGCCAGCAGTTACCGGACTAGCGTGGGGACCGGGGAGCTGTTTTTT.

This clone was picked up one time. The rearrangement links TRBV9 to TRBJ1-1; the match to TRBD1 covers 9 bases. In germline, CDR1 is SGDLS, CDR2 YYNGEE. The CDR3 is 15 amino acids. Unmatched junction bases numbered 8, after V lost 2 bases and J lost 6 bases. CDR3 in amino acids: CASSVTGTGLAEAFF. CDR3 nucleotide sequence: TGTGCCAGCAGCGTGACCGGGACAGGGCTCGCTGAAGCTTTCTTT.

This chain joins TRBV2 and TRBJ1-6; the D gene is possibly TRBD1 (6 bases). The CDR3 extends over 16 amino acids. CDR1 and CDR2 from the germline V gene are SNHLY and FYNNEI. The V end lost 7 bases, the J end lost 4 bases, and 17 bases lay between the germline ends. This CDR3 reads CASNTGRGGYNSPLHF. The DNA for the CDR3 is TGTGCCAGCAATACGGGCAGAGGGGGTTATAATTCACCCCTCCACTTT. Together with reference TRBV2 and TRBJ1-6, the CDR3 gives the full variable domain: EPEVTQTPSHQVTQMGQEVILRCVPISNHLYFYWYRQILGQKVEFLVSFYNNEISEKSEIFDDQFSVERPDGSNFTLKIRSTKLEDSAMYFCASNTGRGGYNSPLHFGNGTRLTVT.

Here the CDR3 DNA reads TGTGCCAGCAGCGCGACCCTAGATCCCGACAGGGGCGGTGGCTACACCTTC. It specifies CASSATLDPDRGGGYTF. The chain employs TRBV9 and TRBJ1-2, with TRBD1 matching 8 bases. J lost 7 bases, V lost 3 bases, and 17 bases had no gene match. CDR3 length: 17 residues. Germline V lookup: CDR1 SGDLS, CDR2 YYNGEE.

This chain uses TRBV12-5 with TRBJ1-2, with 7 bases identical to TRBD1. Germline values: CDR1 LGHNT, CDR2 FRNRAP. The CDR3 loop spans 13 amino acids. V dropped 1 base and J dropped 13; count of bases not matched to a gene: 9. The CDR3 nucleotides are TGTGCTAGTGGTTTGGGGATTTGGGACAGCATCACCTTC. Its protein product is CASGLGIWDSITF. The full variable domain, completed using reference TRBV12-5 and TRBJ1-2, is DARVTQTPRHKVTEMGQEVTMRCQPILGHNTVFWYRQTMMQGLELLAYFRNRAPLDDSGMPKDRFSAEMPDATLATLKIQPSEPRDSAVYFCASGLGIWDSITFGSGTRLTVV.

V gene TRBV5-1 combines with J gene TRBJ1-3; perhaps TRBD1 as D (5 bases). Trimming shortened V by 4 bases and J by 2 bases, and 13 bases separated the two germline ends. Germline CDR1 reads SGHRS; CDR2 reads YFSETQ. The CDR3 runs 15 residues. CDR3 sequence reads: CASSPLEGAGNTIYF. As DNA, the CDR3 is TGCGCCAGCAGCCCCCTGGAAGGGGCTGGAAACACCATATATTTT.

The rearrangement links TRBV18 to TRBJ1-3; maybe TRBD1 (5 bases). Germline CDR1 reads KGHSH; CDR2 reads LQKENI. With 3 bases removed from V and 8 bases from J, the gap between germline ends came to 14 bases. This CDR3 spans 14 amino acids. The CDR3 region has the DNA TGTGCCAGCTCACCCCGGGGAGGGGAAGACACCATATATTTT. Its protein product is CASSPRGGEDTIYF.

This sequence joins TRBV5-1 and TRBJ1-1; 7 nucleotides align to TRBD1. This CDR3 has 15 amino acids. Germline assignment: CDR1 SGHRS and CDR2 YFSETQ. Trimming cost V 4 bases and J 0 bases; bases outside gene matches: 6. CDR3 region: CASSPRTGLNTEAFF. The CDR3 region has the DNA TGCGCCAGCAGCCCCCGGACAGGCTTGAACACTGAAGCTTTCTTT.

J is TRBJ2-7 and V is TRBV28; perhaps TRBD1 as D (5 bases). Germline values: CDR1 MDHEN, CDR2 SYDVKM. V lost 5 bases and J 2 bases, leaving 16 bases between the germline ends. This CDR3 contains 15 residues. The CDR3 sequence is CASSHSGYGTYEQYF. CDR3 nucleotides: TGTGCCAGCAGTCATTCAGGGTATGGGACCTACGAGCAGTACTTC.

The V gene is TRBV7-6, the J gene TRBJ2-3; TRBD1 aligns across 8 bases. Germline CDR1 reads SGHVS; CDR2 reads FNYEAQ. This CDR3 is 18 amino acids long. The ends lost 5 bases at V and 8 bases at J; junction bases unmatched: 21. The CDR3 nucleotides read TGTGCCAGCAGCGATCGCGTCCTAACAGGGGGAAGGAGGGCTACGCAGTATTTT. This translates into CASSDRVLTGGRRATQYF. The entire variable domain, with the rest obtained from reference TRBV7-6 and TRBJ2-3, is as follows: GAGVSQSPRYKVTKRGQDVALRCDPISGHVSLYWYRQALGQGPEFLTYFNYEAQQDKSGLPNDRFSAERPEGSISTLTIQRTEQRDSAMYRCASSDRVLTGGRRATQYFGPGTRLTVL.

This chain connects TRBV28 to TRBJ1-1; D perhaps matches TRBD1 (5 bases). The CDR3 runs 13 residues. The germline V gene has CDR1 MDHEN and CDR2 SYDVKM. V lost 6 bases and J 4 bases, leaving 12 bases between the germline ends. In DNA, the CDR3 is TGTGCCAGCAGACGTGGGGGGTCCACTGAAGCTTTCTTT. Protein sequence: CASRRGGSTEAFF. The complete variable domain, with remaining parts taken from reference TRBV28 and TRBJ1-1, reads DVKVTQSSRYLVKRTGEKVFLECVQDMDHENMFWYRQDPGLGLRLIYFSYDVKMKEKGDIPEGYSVSREKKERFSLILESASTNQTSMYLCASRRGGSTEAFFGQGTRLTVV.

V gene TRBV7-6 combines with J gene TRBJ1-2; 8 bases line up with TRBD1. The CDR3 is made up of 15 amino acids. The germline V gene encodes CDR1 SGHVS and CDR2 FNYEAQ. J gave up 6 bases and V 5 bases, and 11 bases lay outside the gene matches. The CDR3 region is CASSPWTGLRDGYTF. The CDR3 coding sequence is TGTGCCAGCAGCCCCTGGACAGGGTTGCGGGATGGCTACACCTTC.

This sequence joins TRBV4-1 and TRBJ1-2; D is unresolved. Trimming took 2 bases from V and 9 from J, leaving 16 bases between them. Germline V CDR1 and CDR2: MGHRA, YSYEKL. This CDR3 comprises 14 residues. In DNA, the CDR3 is TGCGCCAGCAGCCAACCAGAGAACGGGGTGAGCTACACCTTC. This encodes CASSQPENGVSYTF.

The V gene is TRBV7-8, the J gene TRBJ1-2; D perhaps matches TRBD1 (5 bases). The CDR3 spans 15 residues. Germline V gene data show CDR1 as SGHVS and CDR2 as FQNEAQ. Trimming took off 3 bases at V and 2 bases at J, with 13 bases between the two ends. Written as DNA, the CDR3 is TGTGCCAGCAGCTTTGGGGGGGAGAGAAACTATGGCTACACCTTC. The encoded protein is CASSFGGERNYGYTF.

The CDR3 spells CASSFYRGGNQPQHF. The CDR3 DNA follows: TGTGCCAGCAGCTTTTACAGGGGTGGGAATCAGCCCCAGCATTTT. This sequence joins TRBV5-8 and TRBJ1-5; 7 nucleotides agree with TRBD1. This CDR3 is built from 15 residues. The germline V gene has CDR1 SGHTS and CDR2 YDEGEE. V lost 2 bases and J lost 4; bases outside the gene matches: 6.

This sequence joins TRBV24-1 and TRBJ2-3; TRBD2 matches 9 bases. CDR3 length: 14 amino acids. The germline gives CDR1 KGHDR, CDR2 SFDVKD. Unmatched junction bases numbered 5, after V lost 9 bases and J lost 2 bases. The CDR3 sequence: CATHSGGNTDTQYF. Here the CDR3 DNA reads TGTGCCACCCATAGCGGGGGCAACACAGATACGCAGTATTTT.

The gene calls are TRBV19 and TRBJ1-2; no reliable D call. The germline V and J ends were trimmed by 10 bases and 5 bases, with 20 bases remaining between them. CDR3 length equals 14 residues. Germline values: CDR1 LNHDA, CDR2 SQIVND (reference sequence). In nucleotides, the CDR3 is TGTGCCACTAGACGCCCGCAGGAAACTTATGGCTACACCTTC. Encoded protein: CATRRPQETYGYTF.

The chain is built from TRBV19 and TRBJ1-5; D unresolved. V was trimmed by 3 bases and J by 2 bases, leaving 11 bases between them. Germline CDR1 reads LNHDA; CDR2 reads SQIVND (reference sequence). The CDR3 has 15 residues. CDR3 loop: CASSIRGDGNQPQHF. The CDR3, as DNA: TGTGCCAGTAGTATTCGCGGGGATGGCAATCAGCCCCAGCATTTT.

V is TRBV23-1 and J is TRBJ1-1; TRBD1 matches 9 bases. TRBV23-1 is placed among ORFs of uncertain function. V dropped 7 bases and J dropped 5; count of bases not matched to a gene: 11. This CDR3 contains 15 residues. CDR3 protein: CASTDTDRGGTEAFF. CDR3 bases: TGCGCCAGCACCGACACCGACAGGGGGGGGACTGAAGCTTTCTTT.

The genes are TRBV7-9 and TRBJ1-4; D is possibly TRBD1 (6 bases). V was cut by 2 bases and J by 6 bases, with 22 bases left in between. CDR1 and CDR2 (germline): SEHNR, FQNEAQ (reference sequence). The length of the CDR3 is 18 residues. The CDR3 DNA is TGTGCCAGCAGCTTAAAGGGGACAATTTGGTCTTGGGATGAAAAACTGTTTTTT. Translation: CASSLKGTIWSWDEKLFF.

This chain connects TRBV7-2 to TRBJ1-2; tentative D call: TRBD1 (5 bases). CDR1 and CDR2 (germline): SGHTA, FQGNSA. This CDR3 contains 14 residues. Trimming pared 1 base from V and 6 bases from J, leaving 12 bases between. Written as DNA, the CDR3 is TGTGCCAGCAGCTTAGTAGTCCAGGGAAATGGCTACACCTTC. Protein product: CASSLVVQGNGYTF.

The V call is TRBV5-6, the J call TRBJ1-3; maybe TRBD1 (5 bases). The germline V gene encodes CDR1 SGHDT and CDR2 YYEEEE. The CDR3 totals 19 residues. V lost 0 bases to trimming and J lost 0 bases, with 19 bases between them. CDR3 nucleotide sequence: TGTGCCAGCAGCTTGGGTGGGGGGAGCAGACTACTCTCTGGAAACACCATATATTTT. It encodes CASSLGGGSRLLSGNTIYF. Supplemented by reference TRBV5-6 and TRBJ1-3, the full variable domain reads DAGVTQSPTHLIKTRGQQVTLRCSPKSGHDTVSWYQQALGQGPQFIFQYYEEEERQRGNFPDRFSGHQFPNYSSELNVNALLLGDSALYLCASSLGGGSRLLSGNTIYFGEGSWLTVV.

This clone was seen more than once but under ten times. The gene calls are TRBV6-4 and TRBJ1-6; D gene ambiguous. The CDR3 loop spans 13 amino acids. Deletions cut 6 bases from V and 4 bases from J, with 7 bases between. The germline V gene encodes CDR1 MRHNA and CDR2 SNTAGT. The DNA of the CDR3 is TGTGCCAGCAGCCAGAAATATAATTCACCCCTCCACTTT. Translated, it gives CASSQKYNSPLHF.

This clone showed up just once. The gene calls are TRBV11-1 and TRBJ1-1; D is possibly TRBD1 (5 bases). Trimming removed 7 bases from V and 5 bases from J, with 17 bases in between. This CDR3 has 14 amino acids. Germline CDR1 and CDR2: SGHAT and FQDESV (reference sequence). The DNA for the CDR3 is TGTGCCAGCAAGGTCCGGGGCCGGGGGACTGAAGCTTTCTTT. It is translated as CASKVRGRGTEAFF.